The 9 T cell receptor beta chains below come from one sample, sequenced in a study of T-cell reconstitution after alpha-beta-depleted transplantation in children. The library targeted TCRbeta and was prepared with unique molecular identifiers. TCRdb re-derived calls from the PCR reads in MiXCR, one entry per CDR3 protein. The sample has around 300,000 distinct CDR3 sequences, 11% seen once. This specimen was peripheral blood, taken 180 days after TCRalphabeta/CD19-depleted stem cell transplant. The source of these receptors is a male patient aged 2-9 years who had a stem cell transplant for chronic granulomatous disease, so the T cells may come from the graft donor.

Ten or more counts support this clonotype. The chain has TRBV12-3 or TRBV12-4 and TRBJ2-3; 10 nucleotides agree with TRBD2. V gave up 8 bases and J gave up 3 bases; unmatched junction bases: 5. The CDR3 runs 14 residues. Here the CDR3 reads CASRSSGSTDTQYF. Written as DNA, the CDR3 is TGTGCCAGCCGTTCTAGCGGGAGTACAGATACGCAGTATTTT.

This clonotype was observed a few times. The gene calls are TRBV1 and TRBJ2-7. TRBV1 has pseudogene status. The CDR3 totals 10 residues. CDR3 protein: CTYTGHEQYF. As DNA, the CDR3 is TGCACCTATACCGGCCACGAGCAGTACTTC.

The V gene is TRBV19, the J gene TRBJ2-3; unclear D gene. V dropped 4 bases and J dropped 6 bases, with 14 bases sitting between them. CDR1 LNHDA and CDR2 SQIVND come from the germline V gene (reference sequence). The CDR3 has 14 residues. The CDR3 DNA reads TGTGCCAGTAGTAAGCAATCACTTGCGGATACGCAGTATTTT. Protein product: CASSKQSLADTQYF.

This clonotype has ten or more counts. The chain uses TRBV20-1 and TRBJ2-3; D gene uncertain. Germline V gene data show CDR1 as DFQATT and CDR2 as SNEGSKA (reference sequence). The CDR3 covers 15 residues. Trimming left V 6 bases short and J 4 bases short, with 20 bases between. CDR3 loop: CSASIGQGNSDTQYF. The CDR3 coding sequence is TGCAGTGCCTCCATTGGGCAAGGGAATTCAGATACGCAGTATTTT.

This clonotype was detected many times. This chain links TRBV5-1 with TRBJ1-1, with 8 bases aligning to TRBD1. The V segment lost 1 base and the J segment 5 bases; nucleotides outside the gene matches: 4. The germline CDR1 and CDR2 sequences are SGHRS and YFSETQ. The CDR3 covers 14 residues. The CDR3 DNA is TGCGCCAGCAGCTTGCAGGGGGCTGGAACTGAAGCTTTCTTT. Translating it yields CASSLQGAGTEAFF.

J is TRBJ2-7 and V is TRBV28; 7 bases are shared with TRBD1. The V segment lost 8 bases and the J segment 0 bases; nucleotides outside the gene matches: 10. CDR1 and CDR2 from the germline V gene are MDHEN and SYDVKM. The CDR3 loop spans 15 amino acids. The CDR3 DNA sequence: TGTGCCAGCCACGGACAGGCAGCCAGCTCCTACGAGCAGTACTTC. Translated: CASHGQAASSYEQYF. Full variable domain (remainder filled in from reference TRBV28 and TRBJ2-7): DVKVTQSSRYLVKRTGEKVFLECVQDMDHENMFWYRQDPGLGLRLIYFSYDVKMKEKGDIPEGYSVSREKKERFSLILESASTNQTSMYLCASHGQAASSYEQYFGPGTRLTVT.

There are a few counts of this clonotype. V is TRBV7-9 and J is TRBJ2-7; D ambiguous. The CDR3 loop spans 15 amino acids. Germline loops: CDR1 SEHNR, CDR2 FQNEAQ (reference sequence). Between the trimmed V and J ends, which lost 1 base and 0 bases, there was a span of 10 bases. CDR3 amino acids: CASSLDWGRSYEQYF. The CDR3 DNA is TGTGCCAGCAGCTTAGATTGGGGTCGCTCCTACGAGCAGTACTTC.

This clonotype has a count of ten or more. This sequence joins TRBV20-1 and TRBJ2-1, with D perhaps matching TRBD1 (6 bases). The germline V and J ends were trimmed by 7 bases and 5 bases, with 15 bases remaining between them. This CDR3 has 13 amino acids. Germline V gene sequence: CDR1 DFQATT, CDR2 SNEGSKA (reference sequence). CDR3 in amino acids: CSVLRDTDNEQFF. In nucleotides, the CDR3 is TGCAGTGTTCTCCGGGACACCGACAATGAGCAGTTCTTC.

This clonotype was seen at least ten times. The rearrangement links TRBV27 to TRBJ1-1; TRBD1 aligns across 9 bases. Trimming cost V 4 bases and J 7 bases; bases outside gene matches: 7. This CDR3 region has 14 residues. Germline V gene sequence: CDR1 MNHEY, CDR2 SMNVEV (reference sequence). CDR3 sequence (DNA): TGTGCCAGCAGTTGGGGACAGGGTTTGAATGAAGCTTTCTTT. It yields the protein CASSWGQGLNEAFF.